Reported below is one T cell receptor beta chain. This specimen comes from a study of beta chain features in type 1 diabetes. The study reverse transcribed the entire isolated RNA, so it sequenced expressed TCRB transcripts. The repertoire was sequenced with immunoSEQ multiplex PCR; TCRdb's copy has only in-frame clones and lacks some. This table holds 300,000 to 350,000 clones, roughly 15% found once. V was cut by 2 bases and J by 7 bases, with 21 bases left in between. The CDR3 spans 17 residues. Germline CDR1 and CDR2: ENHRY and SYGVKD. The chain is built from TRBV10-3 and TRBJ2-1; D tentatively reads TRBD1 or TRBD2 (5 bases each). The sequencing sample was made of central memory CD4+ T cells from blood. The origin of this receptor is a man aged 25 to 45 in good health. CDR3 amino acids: CAISEMGTGRPRNEQFF. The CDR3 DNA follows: TGTGCCATCAGTGAGATGGGGACCGGCAGACCTAGGAATGAGCAGTTCTTC.